This is a list of T cell receptor beta chains from one sample in a study of T-cell reconstitution after alpha-beta-depleted transplantation in children. TCRdb fed the PCR reads into MiXCR, producing one record per CDR3 protein. The sample yields around 210,000 distinct CDR3 sequences, approximately 7% seen once. The sequencing here drew on PBMCs, taken before TCRalphabeta/CD19-depleted stem cell transplant. All receptors derive from a boy between 2 and 10 years old with acute lymphoblastic leukemia, due to receive a stem cell transplant. Both conserved end residues are part of each CDR3. A D gene is named only where the DNA matches it firmly. A row's size may be missing; if present it is once, few, many or a size class.

d_call,clone_size,v_call,j_call,cdr3_nt,cdr3_aa
NA,many,TRBV10-3,TRBJ2-7,TGTGCCATCTCCCGACAAACTGCCTACGAGCAGTACTTC,CAISRQTAYEQYF
NA,many,TRBV28,TRBJ1-5,TGTGCCAGCAGTTTTGGAGACAGGACACCCAAAGGGAGTCAGCCCCAGCATTTT,CASSFGDRTPKGSQPQHF
NA,many,TRBV28,TRBJ2-5,TGTGCCAGCAGTTTACCCGGGAGAATGGCTCAAGAGACCCAGTACTTC,CASSLPGRMAQETQYF
NA,few,TRBV7-8,TRBJ2-3,TGTGCCAGCAGCTTTCAGGGGTCCCTTACGCAGTATTTT,CASSFQGSLTQYF
NA,many,TRBV20-1,TRBJ2-3,TGCAGTGCCCCGAACAAGGGGAGTAGCACAGATACGCAGTATTTT,CSAPNKGSSTDTQYF
TRBD1,many,TRBV27,TRBJ2-3,TGTGCCAGCAGTTTAGGGGGACAGGGGAGAGATACGCAGTATTTT,CASSLGGQGRDTQYF
NA,NA,TRBV7-9,TRBJ2-6,TGTGCCAGCAGCTTAGTTATCCGCTCTGGGGCCAACGTCCTGACTTTC,CASSLVIRSGANVLTF
TRBD1,NA,TRBV2,TRBJ2-7,TGTGCCTTCAGCCCCCTACTCGGGACAGGGATTACCAACGAGCAGTACTTC,CAFSPLLGTGITNEQYF
NA,few,TRBV6-2/TRBV6-3,TRBJ2-5,TGTGCCAGCAGTCTGACTAGTGGAGTCTCCCAGTACTTC,CASSLTSGVSQYF
NA,many,TRBV29-1,TRBJ1-1,TGCAGCGCTCTGAGCACTGAAGCTTTCTTT,CSALSTEAFF
TRBD1,few,TRBV2,TRBJ1-1,TGTGCCAGCAGCCCAACCGGGACAGGGGTCGCTGAAGCTTTCTTT,CASSPTGTGVAEAFF
TRBD1,many,TRBV10-1,TRBJ1-2,TGCGCCAGCAGCATGGACAGGGGAGGCGGCTACACCTTC,CASSMDRGGGYTF